In this sample, the clone carrying this T cell receptor (beta chain) turned up a few times. Antigen unknown. The data were obtained in a study of human T cells and chemical hapten exposure. Authors' data handling: Sampled TCR counts reached a median of approximately 100,000 per sample, with values ranging from roughly 20,000 to 750,000. TCRdb re-called the RACE reads through MiXCR, storing one row per CDR3 protein. These V and J calls rely on TCRdb rather than the paper's analysis. This sample has over 55,000 distinct CDR3 sequences, with more than 8% found just once. Documented time point: pre-sensitization, week 0. Treatment specified: therapeutic diphenylcyclopropenone sensitization with weekly scalp DPC. The study, taken as a whole, reports: Counts of TCRs expanded at PT1 correlated positively with patch test score.

Looked up from germline, CDR1 is ENHRY and CDR2 is SYGVKD. The CDR3 covers 13 residues. The V gene lost 3 bases and the J gene lost 2 bases, with 7 bases spanning the gap. This receptor was obtained from a man aged 35 to 55 with alopecia areata. Some clones in this sample may be carry-over from other donors' samples. The sample was whole blood, taken in connection with sensitization to the hapten diphenylcyclopropenone (DPC). The chain couples TRBV10-3 to TRBJ2-5, with D uncertain. DNA for the CDR3: TGTGCCATCAGTGAACGTCAGCAAGAGACCCAGTACTTC. Amino acid sequence: CAISERQQETQYF.